The next 19 T cell receptor beta chains were all read from a single sample in a study of PD-1 blockade in classical Hodgkin lymphoma. The protocol was immunoSEQ multiplex PCR, while the TCRdb copy is restricted to in-frame clones and leaves out a portion. The sample includes approximately 11,000 clones, roughly 85% of them seen just once. All patients relapsed after autologous stem cell transplantation, and brentuximab vedotin exposure varied. Sequenced here: peripheral blood mononuclear cells (PBMCs), sampled at baseline. These receptors originate from a human donor with classical Hodgkin lymphoma.

V and J are TRBV7-9 and TRBJ1-2, with 9 bases matching TRBD1. The length of the CDR3 is 15 residues. Unmatched junction bases numbered 7, after V lost 3 bases and J lost 5 bases. Germline CDR1 reads SEHNR; CDR2 reads FQNEAQ (reference sequence). CDR3 in DNA: TGTGCCAGCAGCTTGCTGACAGGGGGGTATTATGGCTACACCTTC. Protein: CASSLLTGGYYGYTF.

The chain employs TRBV2 and TRBJ1-5, with D perhaps matching TRBD1 (6 bases). Germline V lookup: CDR1 SNHLY, CDR2 FYNNEI. Trimming shortened V by 7 bases and J by 3 bases, and 22 bases separated the two germline ends. The CDR3 spans 17 residues. CDR3 nucleotide sequence: TGTGCCAGCACCCGTCTCCTCGGCGGGGGGCTCAATCAGCCCCAGCATTTT. This translates into CASTRLLGGGLNQPQHF.

A few counts support this clone. The chain joins TRBV9 to TRBJ1-2, with 7 bases identical to TRBD1. The CDR3 runs to 13 residues. The germline CDR1 and CDR2 sequences are SGDLS and YYNGEE. V dropped 0 bases and J dropped 7; count of bases not matched to a gene: 3. The CDR3 DNA follows: TGTGCCAGCAGCGTAGAAGACAGGGTTGGCTACACCTTC. It encodes CASSVEDRVGYTF.

The chain links TRBV11-3 to TRBJ1-1; D not certain. Trimming took 4 bases from V and 10 from J, leaving 22 bases between them. CDR1 SGHNT and CDR2 YENEEA come from the germline V gene. The CDR3 covers 15 residues. The CDR3 coding sequence is TGTGCCAGCAGCTGGGATTTCGGTATCGGGTTCGCAGCTTTCTTT. It specifies CASSWDFGIGFAAFF.

The genes are TRBV27 and TRBJ1-2; TRBD1 might be the D (5 bases). The CDR3 spans 13 residues. With 2 bases removed from V and 6 bases from J, the gap between germline ends came to 10 bases. CDR1 is MNHEY, CDR2 SMNVEV, per germline (reference sequence). The CDR3 DNA reads TGTGCCAGCAGTTTAGCAGGGTATGATGGCTACACCTTC. This encodes CASSLAGYDGYTF.

This clone was seen once. V and J are TRBV7-8 and TRBJ2-1; TRBD2 aligns across 9 bases. Germline V CDR1 and CDR2: SGHVS, FQNEAQ. This CDR3 contains 16 residues. Trimming took 5 bases from V and 9 from J; bases not matched to a gene: 14. The CDR3 here is CASSPRGGWREGEQFF. CDR3 DNA sequence: TGTGCCAGCAGCCCGAGGGGAGGGTGGCGGGAGGGTGAGCAGTTCTTC.

This clone was observed a few times. The chain uses TRBV6-5 and TRBJ1-5; D remains unclear. The CDR3 covers 14 residues. V was cut by 2 bases and J by 6 bases, with 11 bases left in between. Germline CDR1 MNHEY, CDR2 SVGAGI. CDR3 bases: TGTGCCAGCAGTTACAGGGCAGGTGTTCAGCCCCAGCATTTT. The encoded protein is CASSYRAGVQPQHF.

The gene calls are TRBV7-6 and TRBJ2-7; TRBD1 might be the D (6 bases). Trimming removed 5 bases from V and 1 base from J, with 18 bases in between. This CDR3 has 16 amino acids. CDR1 and CDR2 (germline): SGHVS, FNYEAQ. This CDR3 is CASSQSRGRRSYEQYF. The CDR3 DNA reads TGTGCCAGCAGCCAGAGCAGGGGCAGGAGGTCCTACGAGCAGTACTTC.

The chain recombines TRBV30 with TRBJ2-7, with 10 nucleotides matching TRBD2. With V trimmed by 2 bases and J by 2 bases, 18 bases remained unmatched. The CDR3 is made up of 19 amino acids. Germline CDR1 is GTSNPN and CDR2 is SVGIG (reference sequence). The CDR3 protein is CAWSKGRQVLAGVPYEQYF. The CDR3 bases are TGTGCCTGGAGTAAGGGACGACAGGTCCTAGCGGGGGTTCCCTACGAGCAGTACTTC.

This clone was detected a few times. This rearrangement joins TRBV28 to TRBJ1-5; D gene uncertain. CDR3 length: 14 amino acids. Germline-derived CDR1 and CDR2 are MDHEN and SYDVKM. The ends were cut back, 9 bases at V and 2 bases at J, with 14 bases in the middle. CDR3 loop: CASLPGQGNQPQHF. CDR3 in DNA: TGTGCCAGTCTTCCCGGCCAAGGCAATCAGCCCCAGCATTTT.

The J gene is TRBJ2-7, the V gene TRBV7-3; 10 bases are shared with TRBD2. Germline V gene sequence: CDR1 SGHTA, CDR2 FQGTGA. The CDR3 spans 14 residues. V shed 3 bases and J 6 bases; nucleotides not matched to a gene: 5. This CDR3 is CASSFLAGEPEQYF. The DNA for the CDR3 is TGTGCCAGCAGCTTTCTAGCGGGAGAACCCGAGCAGTACTTC. Filled out from reference TRBV7-3 and TRBJ2-7, the complete variable domain reads GAGVSQTPSNKVTEKGKYVELRCDPISGHTALYWYRQSLGQGPEFLIYFQGTGAADDSGLPNDRFFAVRPEGSVSTLKIQRTERGDSAVYLCASSFLAGEPEQYFGPGTRLTVT.

This sequence joins TRBV7-6 and TRBJ2-7; tentatively, D is TRBD1 or TRBD2 (6 bases each). Germline-derived CDR1 and CDR2 are SGHVS and FNYEAQ. CDR3 length: 16 residues. V was cut by 6 bases and J by 7 bases, with 25 bases left in between. The CDR3 loop is CASSPIGGSDFGEQYF. CDR3 nucleotides: TGTGCCAGCAGTCCGATCGGGGGCAGTGATTTCGGGGAGCAGTACTTC.

The chain links TRBV7-2 to TRBJ2-7; possibly TRBD1 or TRBD2 for D (5 bases each). This CDR3 region has 15 residues. Trimming took 5 bases from V and 2 from J, leaving 16 bases between them. Germline CDR1 is SGHTA and CDR2 is FQGNSA. The CDR3 nucleotides are TGTGCCAGCAGCGCGTTCCCGGGACCGACCTACGAGCAGTACTTC. Its translation: CASSAFPGPTYEQYF. Complete variable domain (other parts from reference TRBV7-2 and TRBJ2-7): GAGVSQSPSNKVTEKGKDVELRCDPISGHTALYWYRQSLGQGLEFLIYFQGNSAPDKSGLPSDRFSAERTGGSVSTLTIQRTQQEDSAVYLCASSAFPGPTYEQYFGPGTRLTVT.

V usage is TRBV4-1 and J usage is TRBJ2-1; 7 bases map to TRBD2. The junction had 5 bases not matched to a gene; V was cut back by 3 bases and J by 0 bases. This CDR3 is 16 amino acids long. Germline V gives CDR1 MGHRA, CDR2 YSYEKL. The CDR3 nucleotides read TGCGCCAGCAGCCAGTCAGCGGGGAGCTCCTACAATGAGCAGTTCTTC. Protein sequence: CASSQSAGSSYNEQFF.

This clone was seen only once. V and J are TRBV21-1 and TRBJ1-2. TRBV21-1 is classified as a pseudogene. The CDR3 totals 14 residues. The CDR3 protein is CASSSPSVPYGYTF. CDR3 in DNA: TGTGCCAGCAGCTCCCCCTCGGTTCCCTATGGCTACACCTTC.

This chain connects TRBV11-1 to TRBJ1-3, with D unresolved. The CDR3 is made up of 15 amino acids. Trimming took 4 bases from V and 2 from J, leaving 12 bases between them. Per germline, CDR1 SGHAT and CDR2 FQDESV (reference sequence). This CDR3 reads CASSWSRTAGNTIYF. The DNA for the CDR3 is TGTGCCAGCAGCTGGTCACGGACGGCTGGAAACACCATATATTTT.

This clone was detected a few times. This chain uses TRBV7-9 with TRBJ1-2, with TRBD1 as a possible D gene (5 bases). CDR3 length equals 13 residues. V lost 7 bases to trimming and J lost 4 bases, with 13 bases between them. In germline, CDR1 is SEHNR, CDR2 FQNEAQ (reference sequence). CDR3 coding DNA: TGTGCCAGCACTCCAGGGATGGGCTATGGCTACACCTTC. It encodes CASTPGMGYGYTF.

About this clone itself: An end of the junction does not agree with germline; a read error may underlie this. V is TRBV5-1 and J is TRBJ2-3, with D tentatively TRBD2 (6 bases). The CDR3 consists of 16 residues. Per germline, CDR1 SGHRS and CDR2 YFSETQ. CDR3 nucleotide sequence: TGCGCCAGCATCTTGGCGACGGGGGTGGGCACAGATACGCAGTATTTT. Its translation: CASILATGVGTDTQYF.

This chain links TRBV25-1 with TRBJ2-5, with a tentative D call TRBD2 (6 bases). The germline CDR1 and CDR2 sequences are MGHDK and SYGVNS. The CDR3 is 14 residues long. V was clipped by 1 base and J by 6 bases, with 12 bases between them. Here the CDR3 reads CASSEWEALKTQYF. The CDR3 bases are TGTGCCAGCAGTGAATGGGAGGCTTTAAAGACCCAGTACTTC.